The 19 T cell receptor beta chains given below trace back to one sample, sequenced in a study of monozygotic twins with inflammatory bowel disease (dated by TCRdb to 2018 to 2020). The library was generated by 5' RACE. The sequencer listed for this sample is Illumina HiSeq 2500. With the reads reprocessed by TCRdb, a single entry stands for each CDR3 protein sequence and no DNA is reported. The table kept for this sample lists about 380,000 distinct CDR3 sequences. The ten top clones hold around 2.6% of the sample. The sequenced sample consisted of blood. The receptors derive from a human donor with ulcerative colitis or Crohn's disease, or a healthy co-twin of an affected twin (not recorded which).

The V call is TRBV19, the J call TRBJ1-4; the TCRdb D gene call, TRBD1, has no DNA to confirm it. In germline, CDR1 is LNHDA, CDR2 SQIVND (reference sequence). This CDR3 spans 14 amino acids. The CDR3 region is CASSDRDRGQKLFF.

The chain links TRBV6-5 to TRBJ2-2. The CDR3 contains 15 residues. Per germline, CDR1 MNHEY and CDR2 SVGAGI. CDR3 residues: CTSSYSSQFTGELFF.

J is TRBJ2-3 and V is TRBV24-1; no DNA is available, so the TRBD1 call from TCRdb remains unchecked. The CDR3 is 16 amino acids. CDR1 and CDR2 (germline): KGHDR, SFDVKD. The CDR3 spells CATSDPGQGSTDTQYF.

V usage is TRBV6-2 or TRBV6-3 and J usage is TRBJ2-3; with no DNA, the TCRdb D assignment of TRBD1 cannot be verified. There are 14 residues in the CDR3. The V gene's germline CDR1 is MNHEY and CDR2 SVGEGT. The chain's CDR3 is CASSGWGSTDTQYF.

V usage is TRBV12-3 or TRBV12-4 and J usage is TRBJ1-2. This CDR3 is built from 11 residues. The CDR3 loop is CASSLEVGYTF.

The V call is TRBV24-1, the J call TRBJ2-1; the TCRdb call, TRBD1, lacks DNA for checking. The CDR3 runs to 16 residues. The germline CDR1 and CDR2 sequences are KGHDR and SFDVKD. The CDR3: CATSDVDRGYWNEQFF.

CDR3 residues: CSARDLLAGGPSTDTQYF. The chain links TRBV20-1 to TRBJ2-3; TCRdb's D call of TRBD1 is untestable without DNA. Germline V lookup: CDR1 DFQATT, CDR2 SNEGSKA (reference sequence). The CDR3 runs 18 residues.

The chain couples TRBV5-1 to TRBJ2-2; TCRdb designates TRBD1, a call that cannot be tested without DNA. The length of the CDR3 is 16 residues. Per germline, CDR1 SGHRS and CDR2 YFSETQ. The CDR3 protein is CASSPKGQGNTGELFF.

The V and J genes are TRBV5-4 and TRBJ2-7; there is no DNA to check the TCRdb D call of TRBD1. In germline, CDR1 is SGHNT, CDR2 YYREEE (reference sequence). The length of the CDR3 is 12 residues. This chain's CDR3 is CASSIDDRVTGF. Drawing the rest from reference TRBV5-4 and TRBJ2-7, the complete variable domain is ETGVTQSPTHLIKTRGQQVTLRCSSQSGHNTVSWYQQALGQGPQFIFQYYREEENGRGNFPPRFSGLQFPNYSSELNVNALELDDSALYLCASSIDDRVTGFGPGTRLTVT.

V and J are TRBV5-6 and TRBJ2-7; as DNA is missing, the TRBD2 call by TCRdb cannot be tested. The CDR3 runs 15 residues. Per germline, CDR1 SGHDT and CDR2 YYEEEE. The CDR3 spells CASSFSRALYYEQYF.

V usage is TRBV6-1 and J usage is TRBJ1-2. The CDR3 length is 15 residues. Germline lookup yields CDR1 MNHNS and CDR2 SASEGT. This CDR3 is CASRIVAGLLYGYTF.

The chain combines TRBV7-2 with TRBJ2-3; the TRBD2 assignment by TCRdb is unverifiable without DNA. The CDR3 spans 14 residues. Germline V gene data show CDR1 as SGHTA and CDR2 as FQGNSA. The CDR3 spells CASSLTGRADTQYF.

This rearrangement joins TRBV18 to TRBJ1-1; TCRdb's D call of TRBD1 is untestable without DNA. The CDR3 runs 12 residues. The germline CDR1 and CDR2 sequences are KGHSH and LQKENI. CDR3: CASSPAGSEAFF.

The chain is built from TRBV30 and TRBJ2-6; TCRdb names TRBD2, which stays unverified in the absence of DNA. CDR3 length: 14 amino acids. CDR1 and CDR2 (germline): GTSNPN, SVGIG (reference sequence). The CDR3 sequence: CAWRRDSGANVLTF.

The CDR3 sequence: CATSDASGAAYNEQFF. The V and J genes are TRBV24-1 and TRBJ2-1; TCRdb's D call of TRBD2 is untestable without DNA. Germline CDR1 is KGHDR and CDR2 is SFDVKD. This CDR3 contains 16 residues.

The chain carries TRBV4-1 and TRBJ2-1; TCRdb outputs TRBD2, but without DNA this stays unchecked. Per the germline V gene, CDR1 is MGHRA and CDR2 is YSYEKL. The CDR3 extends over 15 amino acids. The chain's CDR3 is CASSPRQGLAPEQFF.

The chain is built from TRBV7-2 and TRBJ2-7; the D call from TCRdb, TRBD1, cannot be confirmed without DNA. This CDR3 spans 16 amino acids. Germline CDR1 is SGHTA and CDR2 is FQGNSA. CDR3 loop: CASSLAFATGSYEQYF.

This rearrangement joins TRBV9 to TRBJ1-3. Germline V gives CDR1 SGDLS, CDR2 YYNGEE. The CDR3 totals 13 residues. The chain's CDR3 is CASGEVSGNTIYF.

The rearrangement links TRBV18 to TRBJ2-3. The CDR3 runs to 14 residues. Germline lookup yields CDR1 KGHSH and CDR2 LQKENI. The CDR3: CASSPPRPEDTQYF.